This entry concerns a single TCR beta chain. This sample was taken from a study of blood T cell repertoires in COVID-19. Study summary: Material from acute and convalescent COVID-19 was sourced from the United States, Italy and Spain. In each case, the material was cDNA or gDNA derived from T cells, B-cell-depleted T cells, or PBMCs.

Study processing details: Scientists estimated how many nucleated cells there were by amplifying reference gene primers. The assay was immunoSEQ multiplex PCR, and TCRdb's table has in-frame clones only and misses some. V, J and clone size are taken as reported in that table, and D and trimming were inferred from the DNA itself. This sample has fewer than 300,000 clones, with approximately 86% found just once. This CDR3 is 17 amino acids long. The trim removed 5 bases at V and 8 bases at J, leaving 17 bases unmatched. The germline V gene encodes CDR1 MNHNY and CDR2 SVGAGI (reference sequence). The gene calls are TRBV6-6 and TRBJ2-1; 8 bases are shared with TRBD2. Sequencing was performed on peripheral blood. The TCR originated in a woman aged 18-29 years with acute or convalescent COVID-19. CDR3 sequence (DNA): TGTGCCAGCAGTCCCGGGACTAGAGACCTTATGATGGATGAGCAGTTCTTC. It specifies CASSPGTRDLMMDEQFF.